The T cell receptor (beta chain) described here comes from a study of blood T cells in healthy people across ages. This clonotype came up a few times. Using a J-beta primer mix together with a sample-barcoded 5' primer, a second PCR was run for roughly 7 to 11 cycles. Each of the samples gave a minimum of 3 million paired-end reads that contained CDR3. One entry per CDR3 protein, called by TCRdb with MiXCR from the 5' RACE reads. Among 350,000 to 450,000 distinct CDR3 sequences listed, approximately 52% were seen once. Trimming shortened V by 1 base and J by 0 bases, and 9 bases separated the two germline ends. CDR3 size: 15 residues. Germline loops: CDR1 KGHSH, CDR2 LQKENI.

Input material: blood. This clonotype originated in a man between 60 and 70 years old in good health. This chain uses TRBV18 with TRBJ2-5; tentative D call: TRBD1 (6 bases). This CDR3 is CASSPRQANQETQYF. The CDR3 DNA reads TGTGCCAGCTCACCACGACAGGCCAACCAAGAGACCCAGTACTTC. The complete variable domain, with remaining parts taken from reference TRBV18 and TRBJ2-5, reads NAGVMQNPRHLVRRRGQEARLRCSPMKGHSHVYWYRQLPEEGLKFMVYLQKENIIDESGMPKERFSAEFPKEGPSILRIQQVVRGDSAAYFCASSPRQANQETQYFGPGTRLLVL.